These 29 T cell receptor beta chains were all obtained from the same sample, sequenced in a study of radiation and T cells in renal cell carcinoma (dated by TCRdb to the early 2020s). To prepare the library, the immunoSEQ multiplex PCR assay was applied. TCRdb limited this immuneACCESS table to in-frame rearrangements with V and J called. A share of clones is missing; checked studies link under half to unresolved V genes, and the rest is unexplained. In all, the sample holds fewer than 150,000 clones, and 88% of those were seen once. Of the sample, more than 5% falls within the top ten clones. According to the study, the label for this sample's time point signals: blood 2 weeks post-SBRT. Interpreted using the paper, the treatment or condition label stands for: 15 Gy SBRT to primary tumor, nephrectomy 4 weeks later. The sample consisted of blood, taken from a patient whose treatment included radiotherapy and nephrectomy. These receptors all stem from a woman in her 70s with renal cell carcinoma.

V gene TRBV5-4 combines with J gene TRBJ1-2; 7 positions agree with TRBD1. The CDR3 length is 14 residues. V lost 4 bases and J lost 2; bases outside the gene matches: 5. Germline CDR1 and CDR2: SGHNT and YYREEE (reference sequence). The CDR3 bases are TGTGCCAGCAGCCCGCCGACAGGGAACTATGGCTACACCTTC. Translation: CASSPPTGNYGYTF.

The chain links TRBV19 to TRBJ1-5, with TRBD1 identical over 8 bases. V lost 2 bases to trimming and J lost 6 bases; unmatched junction nucleotides: 9. The CDR3 covers 16 residues. CDR1 and CDR2 (germline): LNHDA, SQIVND (reference sequence). The CDR3 is CASSILGQGSRQPQHF. In DNA form, the CDR3 reads TGTGCCAGTAGTATACTCGGACAGGGTTCACGTCAGCCCCAGCATTTT.

This chain connects TRBV5-4 to TRBJ2-7; D is possibly TRBD2 (6 bases). The CDR3 has 16 amino acids. V lost 4 bases and J 0 bases, leaving 17 bases between the germline ends. CDR1 and CDR2 (germline): SGHNT, YYREEE (reference sequence). CDR3 amino acids: CASSLGGRKPSYEQYF. Written as DNA, the CDR3 is TGTGCCAGCAGCCTGGGGGGAAGGAAACCCTCCTACGAGCAGTACTTC.

This chain joins TRBV4-1 and TRBJ2-5; 7 bases match TRBD2. Germline CDR1 MGHRA, CDR2 YSYEKL. The CDR3 has 15 residues. V gave up 0 bases and J gave up 2 bases; unmatched junction bases: 3. CDR3 in DNA: TGCGCCAGCAGCCAAGACTACGGGGGGCAAGAGACCCAGTACTTC. As protein: CASSQDYGGQETQYF.

This rearrangement joins TRBV5-5 to TRBJ1-5; 7 positions agree with TRBD1. The V segment lost 2 bases and the J segment 3 bases; nucleotides outside the gene matches: 5. The germline V gene has CDR1 SGHKS and CDR2 YYEKEE (reference sequence). CDR3 length equals 15 residues. Written as DNA, the CDR3 is TGTGCCAGCAGCTTTCGACAGGGAAACAATCAGCCCCAGCATTTT. It translates to CASSFRQGNNQPQHF.

With respect to this clone: Sequence at one end of the junction differs from germline and may be a read error. The chain joins TRBV30 to TRBJ1-1; D is unresolved. The germline gives CDR1 GTSNPN, CDR2 SVGIG (reference sequence). CDR3 length equals 13 residues. CDR3 nucleotide sequence: TGTGCCTGTAGTGGACCCCGGAGGGCTGAAGCTTTCTTT. The encoded protein is CACSGPRRAEAFF. Complete variable domain (other parts from reference TRBV30 and TRBJ1-1): SQTIHQWPATLVQPVGSPLSLECTVEGTSNPNLYWYRQAAGRGLQLLFYSVGIGQISSEVPQNLSASRPQDRQFILSSKKLLLSDSGFYLCACSGPRRAEAFFGQGTRLTVV.

This clone was counted a single time. This sequence joins TRBV11-1 and TRBJ2-1, with 8 bases identical to TRBD2. The length of the CDR3 is 12 residues. Germline loops: CDR1 SGHAT, CDR2 FQDESV (reference sequence). V lost 10 bases, J lost 8 bases, and 7 bases stayed unmatched. The DNA of the CDR3 is TGTGCCATCGGACTAGCAACCGATGAGCAGTTCTTC. It codes for CAIGLATDEQFF.

With respect to this clone: One junction end does not reproduce the germline sequence, and a read error may be involved. The rearrangement links TRBV28 to TRBJ1-1, with 9 bases identical to TRBD1. Germline V gene data show CDR1 as MDHEN and CDR2 as SYDVKM. The CDR3 extends over 15 amino acids. The DNA for the CDR3 is TGTGCCAGCAGAAATCTCGACAGGGGGAACGCTGAAGCTTTCTTT. This translates into CASRNLDRGNAEAFF.

This rearrangement joins TRBV9 to TRBJ1-2; possible D gene TRBD1, 5 bases. Trimming pared 1 base from V and 7 bases from J, leaving 17 bases between. Germline V gives CDR1 SGDLS, CDR2 YYNGEE. The CDR3 totals 15 residues. The CDR3 region is CASSVTAGPQGGYTF. The CDR3 DNA sequence: TGTGCCAGCAGCGTAACGGCAGGGCCCCAGGGTGGCTACACCTTC.

The rearrangement links TRBV5-6 to TRBJ2-5; no clear D. The assigned J gene may be wrong: the sequence end matches TRBJ2-7 better. The germline V gene has CDR1 SGHDT and CDR2 YYEEEE. The CDR3 has 13 residues. CDR3 amino acids: CASSLAVTYEQYF. CDR3 in DNA: TGTGCCAGCAGCTTGGCGGTGACCTACGAGCAGTACTTC.

The chain carries TRBV5-5 and TRBJ1-4; D gene unclear. The V end lost 4 bases, the J end lost 8 bases, and 9 bases lay between the germline ends. The CDR3 consists of 12 residues. Germline V lookup: CDR1 SGHKS, CDR2 YYEKEE (reference sequence). The CDR3 sequence: CASSAREEKLFF. CDR3 DNA: TGTGCCAGCAGCGCACGCGAGGAAAAACTGTTTTTT.

V gene TRBV15 combines with J gene TRBJ1-4; 8 bases are a match to TRBD1. The CDR3 loop spans 15 amino acids. Trimming at V came to 1 base and at J to 5 bases, leaving 3 bases not matched to a gene. In germline, CDR1 is LNHNV, CDR2 YYDKDF (reference sequence). The CDR3 DNA reads TGTGCCACCAGCAGAGGGACAGGGCTCAATGAAAAACTGTTTTTT. This gives the protein CATSRGTGLNEKLFF.

Only one count was recorded for this clone. The chain recombines TRBV4-1 with TRBJ2-3; D remains ambiguous. CDR1 and CDR2 (germline): MGHRA, YSYEKL. This CDR3 is built from 15 residues. Trimming removed 1 base at V and 2 bases at J, with 10 bases between. The CDR3 DNA reads as TGCGCCAGCAGCCAAGCGACGGTGTCCACAGATACGCAGTATTTT. It specifies CASSQATVSTDTQYF.

V and J are TRBV5-8 and TRBJ2-7; D is unclear. CDR1 and CDR2 from the germline V gene are SGHTS and YDEGEE. The CDR3 has 13 amino acids. V was shortened by 3 bases and J by 6 bases, with 13 bases between the two germline ends. The CDR3 DNA is TGTGCCAGCAGCTCCCACACTAAGGGCGAGCAGTACTTC. This codes for CASSSHTKGEQYF.

The chain couples TRBV5-1 to TRBJ2-7; 8 bases line up with TRBD1. CDR1 SGHRS and CDR2 YFSETQ come from the germline V gene. With 2 bases clipped from V and 3 bases from J, the junction kept 7 bases outside the gene matches. The CDR3 totals 15 residues. Here the CDR3 reads CASSLGQGAFYEQYF. The DNA for the CDR3 is TGCGCCAGCAGCTTAGGGCAGGGGGCCTTCTACGAGCAGTACTTC.

This clone is a singleton in its sample. The V call is TRBV9, the J call TRBJ1-3; unclear D gene. The germline gives CDR1 SGDLS, CDR2 YYNGEE. The CDR3 has 12 residues. Trimming took off 2 bases at V and 4 bases at J, with 4 bases between the two ends. CDR3 DNA: TGTGCCAGCAGCGTGGGCGGAAACACCATATATTTT. Protein product: CASSVGGNTIYF.

This sequence joins TRBV30 and TRBJ1-2; D is undetermined. V lost 4 bases, J lost 6 bases, and 3 bases lay in between. In germline, CDR1 is GTSNPN, CDR2 SVGIG (reference sequence). The CDR3 is 9 residues long. CDR3 sequence (DNA): TGTGCCTGGAAGGATGGCTACACCTTC. Amino acid sequence: CAWKDGYTF.

This clone has only one observation. CDR3 protein: CASSLGGLPVGAFF. CDR3 nucleotides: TGTGCCAGCAGCTTGGGGGGACTCCCCGTAGGAGCTTTCTTT. The chain couples TRBV5-6 to TRBJ1-1; D might be TRBD1 (5 bases). With 0 bases removed from V and 10 bases from J, the gap between germline ends came to 16 bases. Looked up from germline, CDR1 is SGHDT and CDR2 is YYEEEE. The CDR3 loop spans 14 amino acids.

The rearrangement joins TRBV5-1 to TRBJ2-5; D might be TRBD1 (6 bases). The V gene lost 0 bases and the J gene lost 0 bases, with 15 bases spanning the gap. The CDR3 contains 17 residues. Germline lookup yields CDR1 SGHRS and CDR2 YFSETQ. The chain's CDR3 is CASSLGLKQGYQETQYF. The CDR3 nucleotides read TGCGCCAGCAGCTTGGGCCTAAAACAGGGTTACCAAGAGACCCAGTACTTC.

The chain links TRBV27 to TRBJ2-7, with unresolved D. The length of the CDR3 is 15 residues. CDR1 is MNHEY and CDR2 is SMNVEV in the germline V gene (reference sequence). V was cut by 2 bases and J by 1 base, with 12 bases left in between. CDR3: CASSLRPYFSYEQYF. The CDR3 DNA is TGTGCCAGCAGTTTACGACCGTACTTTTCCTACGAGCAGTACTTC.

This chain uses TRBV7-6 with TRBJ1-6; D is ambiguous. The CDR3 is 17 amino acids. V gave up 1 base and J gave up 0 bases, with 10 bases separating them. The germline V gene encodes CDR1 SGHVS and CDR2 FNYEAQ. The DNA for the CDR3 is TGTGCCAGCAGCTTAGGAGGGTCTAGCTCCTATAATTCACCCCTCCACTTT. Amino acids: CASSLGGSSSYNSPLHF.

The rearrangement links TRBV27 to TRBJ2-7; D uncertain. Trimming shortened V by 2 bases and J by 0 bases, and 5 bases separated the two germline ends. The CDR3 is 13 amino acids. From germline, CDR1 is MNHEY and CDR2 SMNVEV (reference sequence). The CDR3 coding sequence is TGTGCCAGCAGTTTACACCTCTCCTACGAGCAGTACTTC. This encodes CASSLHLSYEQYF.

This sequence joins TRBV6-5 and TRBJ1-4, with 8 bases lining up with TRBD1. CDR3 length: 13 residues. J lost 17 bases, V lost 2 bases, and 10 bases had no gene match. CDR1 and CDR2 (germline): MNHEY, SVGAGI. The CDR3 nucleotides are TGTGCCAGCAGTTACCCGGCGGGGACAGGCCCTTTTTTT. Amino acids: CASSYPAGTGPFF.

This chain connects TRBV4-2 to TRBJ1-5, with D possibly TRBD1 on 6 matching bases. Looked up from germline, CDR1 is LGHNA and CDR2 is YNFKEQ. Trimming cost V 1 base and J 4 bases, with 14 bases left between them. The CDR3 runs 16 residues. The CDR3 nucleotides are TGTGCCAGCAGCCAAGCAACGGGGGCTTCAAATCAGCCCCAGCATTTT. Its translation: CASSQATGASNQPQHF.

The chain joins TRBV7-2 to TRBJ1-1, with D perhaps TRBD1 (6 bases). Germline V gene lookup returns CDR1 SGHTA and CDR2 FQGNSA. The V end lost 5 bases, the J end lost 5 bases, and 15 bases lay between the germline ends. The CDR3 contains 14 residues. CDR3 amino acids: CASSVDLGGTEAFF. For the CDR3, the DNA is TGTGCCAGCAGCGTCGACCTAGGGGGGACTGAAGCTTTCTTT.

V usage is TRBV5-1 and J usage is TRBJ1-1, with D possibly TRBD1 on 5 matching bases. The germline gives CDR1 SGHRS, CDR2 YFSETQ. V was shortened by 0 bases and J by 9 bases, with 9 bases between the two germline ends. The CDR3 sequence is 12 residues long. CDR3 DNA sequence: TGCGCCAGCAGCTTGGGGGGCAGCCAAGCTTTCTTT. Protein product: CASSLGGSQAFF.

The gene calls are TRBV4-1 and TRBJ2-2; D not certain. Germline values: CDR1 MGHRA, CDR2 YSYEKL. This CDR3 is 12 amino acids long. V was pared by 4 bases and J by 2 bases, with 2 bases between. The DNA for the CDR3 is TGCGCCAGCAGCCTTAACACCGGGGAGCTGTTTTTT. It encodes CASSLNTGELFF.

The V gene is TRBV15, the J gene TRBJ1-2; 8 bases are a match to TRBD1. V was clipped by 2 bases and J by 2 bases; unmatched bases: 7. Germline CDR1 LNHNV, CDR2 YYDKDF (reference sequence). The CDR3 is 16 residues long. CDR3 sequence reads: CATSRTDRVENYGYTF. Written as DNA, the CDR3 is TGTGCCACCAGCAGAACGGACAGGGTGGAAAACTATGGCTACACCTTC.

The gene calls are TRBV29-1 and TRBJ1-3; tentative D call: TRBD1 (5 bases). The V end was cut by 3 bases, the J end by 2 bases, with 11 bases between. The CDR3 is made up of 14 amino acids. In germline, CDR1 is SQVTM, CDR2 ANQGSEA. The CDR3 region has the DNA TGCAGCGTTGAGTGGATGGACACTGGAAACACCATATATTTT. Amino acid sequence: CSVEWMDTGNTIYF.